These T cell receptor beta chains were read from a single sample in a study of CXCR3-negative and CXCR3-positive naive CD8 T cells. TCRdb reprocessed the 5' RACE reads, keeping one entry per CDR3 protein, no DNA. Here the sample table reports over 150,000 distinct CDR3 sequences. Sequencing used naive CXCR3+ CD8+ T cells from blood. These receptors were collected from a human donor in good health. Some clones in this sample may be carry-over from other donors' samples. Each CDR3 is given with its conserved first and last residue.

13,TRBV5-1,TRBJ2-1,CASSRDSLNEQFF
14,TRBV3-1,TRBJ2-7,CASSHRDSNYEPYF
14,TRBV29-1,TRBJ2-3,CSVVGGRVADTQYF
15,TRBV7-9,TRBJ1-1,CASSLGAGENTEAFF
13,TRBV6-5,TRBJ2-1,CASKPVDSNEQFF
14,TRBV7-8,TRBJ1-1,CASSLGQAPTEAFF
15,TRBV5-5,TRBJ2-1,CASSSPLSFYNEQFF
13,TRBV7-9,TRBJ2-7,CASSQAGAYEQYF
14,TRBV7-3,TRBJ2-1,CASSRWGADNEQFF
16,TRBV12-3/TRBV12-4,TRBJ1-6,CASSFQGGTYNSPLHF
14,TRBV12-3/TRBV12-4,TRBJ1-5,CASSTGISNQPQHF
14,TRBV21-1,TRBJ2-7,CASSKAVRGYEQYF
12,TRBV21-1,TRBJ1-2,CASSRELYGYTF
15,TRBV29-1,TRBJ2-3,CSAQADRYSTDTQYF
15,TRBV29-1,TRBJ2-2,CSALGGQGTTGELFF
14,TRBV20-1,TRBJ1-4,CSARPGQENEKLFF
15,TRBV6-1,TRBJ2-2,CASSEGTGNTGELFF
12,TRBV28,TRBJ1-2,CASSVDRYGYTF
16,TRBV2,TRBJ2-5,CASSEKAAGVRKTQYF
16,TRBV14,TRBJ2-7,CASSQIPGTGPYEQYF
17,TRBV28,TRBJ2-3,CASSLFSSGTGTDTQYF
14,TRBV20-1,TRBJ2-1,CSGPGESSYNEQFF
16,TRBV5-1,TRBJ2-7,CASSLGTARSSYEQYF
16,TRBV5-1,TRBJ2-1,CASSLVGTGAYNEQFF
15,TRBV19,TRBJ1-2,CASFESGQDNYGYTF
17,TRBV28,TRBJ2-3,CASSLSLAGVGIDTQYF
15,TRBV28,TRBJ2-3,CASSLGSGSADTQYF
14,TRBV28,TRBJ1-6,CASSLSITGVPLHF
17,TRBV7-9,TRBJ2-2,CASSLPELGVYAGELFF
15,TRBV29-1,TRBJ1-2,CSVEWGRGDKPGYTF
19,TRBV12-3/TRBV12-4,TRBJ2-3,CASSPIGDVLAGSTDTQYF
14,TRBV20-1,TRBJ2-7,CSAREPYRGYEQYF
13,TRBV9,TRBJ1-1,CASSSGGRTEAFF
15,TRBV29-1,TRBJ2-1,CSVCAGRSSYNEQFF
11,TRBV25-1,TRBJ2-1,CASSEYNEQFF
15,TRBV7-2,TRBJ1-5,CASSLVGIFNQPQHF
14,TRBV6-2/TRBV6-3,TRBJ1-1,CASSRPGPIYEAFF
16,TRBV15,TRBJ2-1,CATSIGLAGADNEQFF
11,TRBV19,TRBJ2-1,CASGVYNEQFF
11,TRBV28,TRBJ2-1,CASSWYNEQFF
13,TRBV6-1,TRBJ2-2,CASSDFGAGELFF
17,TRBV6-1,TRBJ2-1,CASRKGQTVRGKDEQFF
15,TRBV7-9,TRBJ2-7,CASSPWGGGDYEQYF
15,TRBV28,TRBJ1-1,CASSLPGGGDTEAFF
16,TRBV2,TRBJ2-2,CASIFSGRMNTGELFF
15,TRBV6-5,TRBJ1-3,CASSYGTDSGNTIYF
14,TRBV28,TRBJ1-1,CASSLLGEGTEAFF
13,TRBV20-1,TRBJ1-3,CSALGTEGNTIYF
17,TRBV29-1,TRBJ2-6,CSVGDRLQLSGANVLTF
14,TRBV7-2,TRBJ2-2,CASSWTRGTGELFF
11,TRBV19,TRBJ2-3,CASSAGYTQYF
16,TRBV13,TRBJ2-3,CASSSQGSGSTDTQYF
15,TRBV7-6,TRBJ2-7,CASSLAAGGVYEQYF
14,TRBV7-9,TRBJ1-6,CASSPGPTVSPLHF
13,TRBV7-2,TRBJ2-7,CASSLTSGHEQYF